This TCR beta chain stems from a study of cytotoxic CD8 clonotypes in ibrutinib-treated CLL. Study-wide results and caveats: Against age-matched healthy donors, baseline clonality ran higher and tracked circulating CD8+ T-cell counts.

The V gene's germline CDR1 is MDHEN and CDR2 SYDVKM. The V and J ends lost 6 bases and 7 bases respectively, with 18 bases between them. This CDR3 contains 14 residues. Sequenced by immunoSEQ multiplex PCR; TCRdb stores in-frame clones only, minus some. Among 130,000 or so clones, 70% to 80% were seen once, and the ten largest hold less than 30%. Of note for this clone: Its target is not known.

The V call is TRBV28, the J call TRBJ1-1; no clear D. The receptor's source is a human donor with chronic lymphocytic leukemia. The sequenced sample was PBMCs, obtained after 12 months of ibrutinib treatment. This chain's CDR3 is CASSPTAPLNEAFF. The CDR3 DNA reads TGTGCCAGCAGCCCGACGGCCCCTCTTAATGAAGCTTTCTTT.